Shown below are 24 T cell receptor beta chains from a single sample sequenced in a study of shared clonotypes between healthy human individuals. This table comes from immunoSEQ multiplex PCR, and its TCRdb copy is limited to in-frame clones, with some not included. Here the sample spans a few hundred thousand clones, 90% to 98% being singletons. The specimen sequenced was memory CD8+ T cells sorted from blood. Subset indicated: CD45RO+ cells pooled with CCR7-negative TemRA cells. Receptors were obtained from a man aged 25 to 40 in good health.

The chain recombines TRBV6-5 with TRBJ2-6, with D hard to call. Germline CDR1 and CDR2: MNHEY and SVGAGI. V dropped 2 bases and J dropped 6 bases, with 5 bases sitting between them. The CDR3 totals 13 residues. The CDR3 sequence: CASSYVEANVLTF. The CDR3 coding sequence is TGTGCCAGCAGTTACGTTGAGGCCAACGTCCTGACTTTC.

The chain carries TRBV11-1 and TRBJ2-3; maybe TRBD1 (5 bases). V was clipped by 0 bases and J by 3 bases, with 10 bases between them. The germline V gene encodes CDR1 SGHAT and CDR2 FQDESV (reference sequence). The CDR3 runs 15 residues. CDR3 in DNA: TGTGCCAGCAGCTTAGCGGATCAGGGAACAGATACGCAGTATTTT. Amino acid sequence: CASSLADQGTDTQYF.

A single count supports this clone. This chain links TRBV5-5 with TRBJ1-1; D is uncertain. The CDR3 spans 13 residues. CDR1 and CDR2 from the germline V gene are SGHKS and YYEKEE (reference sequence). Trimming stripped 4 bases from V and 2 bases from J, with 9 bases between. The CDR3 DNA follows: TGTGCCAGCAGCGACCGGGCCAACACTGAAGCTTTCTTT. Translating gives CASSDRANTEAFF. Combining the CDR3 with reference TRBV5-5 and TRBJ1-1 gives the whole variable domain DAGVTQSPTHLIKTRGQQVTLRCSPISGHKSVSWYQQVLGQGPQFIFQYYEKEERGRGNFPDRFSARQFPNYSSELNVNALLLGDSALYLCASSDRANTEAFFGQGTRLTVV.

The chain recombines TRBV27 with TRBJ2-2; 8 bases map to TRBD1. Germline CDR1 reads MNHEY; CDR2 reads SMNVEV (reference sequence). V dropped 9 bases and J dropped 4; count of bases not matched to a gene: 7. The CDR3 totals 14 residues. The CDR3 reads CASTPGQVTGELFF. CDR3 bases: TGTGCCAGTACCCCGGGACAGGTCACCGGGGAGCTGTTTTTT.

CDR3 nucleotide sequence: TGTGCCAGCAGTTACGTAACAGGCTCCTACGAGCAGTACTTC. Residues: CASSYVTGSYEQYF. This rearrangement joins TRBV6-5 to TRBJ2-7, with a tentative D call TRBD1 (5 bases). Germline CDR1 MNHEY, CDR2 SVGAGI. Trimming shortened V by 2 bases and J by 0 bases, and 8 bases separated the two germline ends. CDR3 length: 14 amino acids.

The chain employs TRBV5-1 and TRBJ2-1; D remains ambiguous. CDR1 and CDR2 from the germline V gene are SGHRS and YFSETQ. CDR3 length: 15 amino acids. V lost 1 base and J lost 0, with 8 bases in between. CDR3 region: CASSLWSNSYNEQFF. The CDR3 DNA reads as TGCGCCAGCAGCTTGTGGAGCAACTCCTACAATGAGCAGTTCTTC.

CDR3 sequence (DNA): TGTGCCAGCAGCTTGAGGACAGGGGGCTGGGACACTGAAGCTTTCTTT. Translation gives CASSLRTGGWDTEAFF. J is TRBJ1-1 and V is TRBV7-9; TRBD1 agrees at 11 bases. This CDR3 comprises 16 residues. V gave up 3 bases and J gave up 3 bases; unmatched junction bases: 6. Germline V gene sequence: CDR1 SEHNR, CDR2 FQNEAQ (reference sequence).

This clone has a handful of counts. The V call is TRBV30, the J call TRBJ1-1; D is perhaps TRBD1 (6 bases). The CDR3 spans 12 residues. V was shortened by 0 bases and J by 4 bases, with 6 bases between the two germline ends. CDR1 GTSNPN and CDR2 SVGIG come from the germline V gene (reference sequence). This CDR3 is CAWSVGGTEAFF. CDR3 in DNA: TGTGCCTGGAGTGTAGGGGGCACTGAAGCTTTCTTT.

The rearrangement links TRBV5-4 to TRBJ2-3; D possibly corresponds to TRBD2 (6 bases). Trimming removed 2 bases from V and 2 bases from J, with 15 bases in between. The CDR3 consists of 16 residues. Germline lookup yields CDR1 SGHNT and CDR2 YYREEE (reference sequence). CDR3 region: CASSLMTRIHTDTQYF. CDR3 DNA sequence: TGTGCCAGCAGCTTAATGACTAGGATCCACACAGATACGCAGTATTTT. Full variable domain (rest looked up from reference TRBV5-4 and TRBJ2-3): ETGVTQSPTHLIKTRGQQVTLRCSSQSGHNTVSWYQQALGQGPQFIFQYYREEENGRGNFPPRFSGLQFPNYSSELNVNALELDDSALYLCASSLMTRIHTDTQYFGPGTRLTVL.

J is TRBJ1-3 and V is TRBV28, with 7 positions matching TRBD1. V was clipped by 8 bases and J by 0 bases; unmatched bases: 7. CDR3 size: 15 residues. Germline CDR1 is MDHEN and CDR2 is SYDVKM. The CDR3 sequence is CASVSDRYSGNTIYF. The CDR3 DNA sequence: TGTGCCAGCGTATCGGACAGGTACTCTGGAAACACCATATATTTT.

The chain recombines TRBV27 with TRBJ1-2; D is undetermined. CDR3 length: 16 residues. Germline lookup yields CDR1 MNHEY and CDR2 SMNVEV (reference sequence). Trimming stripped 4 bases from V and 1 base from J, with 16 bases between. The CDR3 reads CASSSLERYHNYGYTF. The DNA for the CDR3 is TGTGCCAGCAGTTCCCTTGAGAGGTATCATAACTATGGCTACACCTTC.

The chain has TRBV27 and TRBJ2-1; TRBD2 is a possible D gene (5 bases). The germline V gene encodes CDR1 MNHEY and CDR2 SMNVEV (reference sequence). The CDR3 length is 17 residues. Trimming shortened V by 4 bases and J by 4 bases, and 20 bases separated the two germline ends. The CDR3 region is CASSSKPGLPLYNEQFF. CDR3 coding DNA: TGTGCCAGCAGTTCTAAACCCGGACTGCCCCTATACAATGAGCAGTTCTTC.

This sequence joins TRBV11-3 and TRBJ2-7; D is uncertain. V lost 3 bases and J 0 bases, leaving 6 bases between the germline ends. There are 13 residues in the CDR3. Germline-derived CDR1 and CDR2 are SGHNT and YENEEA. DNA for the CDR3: TGTGCCAGCAGCTTTGGCCCCTCCTACGAGCAGTACTTC. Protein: CASSFGPSYEQYF.

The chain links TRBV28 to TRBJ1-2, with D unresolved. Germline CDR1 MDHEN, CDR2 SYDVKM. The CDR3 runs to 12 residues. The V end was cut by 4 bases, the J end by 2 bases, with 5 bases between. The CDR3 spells CASSSLNYGYTF. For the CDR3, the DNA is TGTGCCAGCAGTTCGCTCAACTATGGCTACACCTTC.

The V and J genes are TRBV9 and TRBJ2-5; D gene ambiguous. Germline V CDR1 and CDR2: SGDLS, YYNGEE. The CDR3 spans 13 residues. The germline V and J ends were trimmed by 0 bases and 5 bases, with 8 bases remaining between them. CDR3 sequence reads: CASSVAPGETQYF. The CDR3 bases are TGTGCCAGCAGCGTAGCTCCTGGGGAGACCCAGTACTTC.

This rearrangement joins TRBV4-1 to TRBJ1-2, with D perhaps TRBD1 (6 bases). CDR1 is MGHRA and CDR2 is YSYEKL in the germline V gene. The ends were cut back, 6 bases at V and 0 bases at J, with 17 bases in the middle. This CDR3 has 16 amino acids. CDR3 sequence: CASRRDTTAANYGYTF. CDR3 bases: TGCGCCAGCAGACGGGACACGACTGCTGCTAACTATGGCTACACCTTC.

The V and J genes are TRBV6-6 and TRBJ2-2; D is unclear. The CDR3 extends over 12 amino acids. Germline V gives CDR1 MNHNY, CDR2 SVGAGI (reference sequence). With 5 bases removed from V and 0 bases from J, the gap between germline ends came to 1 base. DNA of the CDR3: TGTGCCAGCAGTCCGAACACCGGGGAGCTGTTTTTT. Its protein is CASSPNTGELFF.

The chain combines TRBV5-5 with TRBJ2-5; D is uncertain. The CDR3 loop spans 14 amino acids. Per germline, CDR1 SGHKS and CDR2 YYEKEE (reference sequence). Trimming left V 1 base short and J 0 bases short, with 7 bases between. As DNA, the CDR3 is TGTGCCAGCAGCTTGTCACAGAACCAAGAGACCCAGTACTTC. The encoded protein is CASSLSQNQETQYF.

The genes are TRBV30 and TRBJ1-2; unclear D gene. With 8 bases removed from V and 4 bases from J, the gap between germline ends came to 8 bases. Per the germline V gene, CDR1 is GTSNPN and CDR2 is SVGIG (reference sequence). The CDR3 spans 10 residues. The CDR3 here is CAVGIYGYTF. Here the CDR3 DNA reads TGTGCCGTGGGAATCTATGGCTACACCTTC. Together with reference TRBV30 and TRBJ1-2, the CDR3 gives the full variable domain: SQTIHQWPATLVQPVGSPLSLECTVEGTSNPNLYWYRQAAGRGLQLLFYSVGIGQISSEVPQNLSASRPQDRQFILSSKKLLLSDSGFYLCAVGIYGYTFGSGTRLTVV.

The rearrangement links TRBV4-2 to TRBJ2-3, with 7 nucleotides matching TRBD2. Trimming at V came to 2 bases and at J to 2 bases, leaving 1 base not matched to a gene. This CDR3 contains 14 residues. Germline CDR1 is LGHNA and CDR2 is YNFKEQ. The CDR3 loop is CASSQLAVTDTQYF. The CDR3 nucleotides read TGTGCCAGCAGCCAACTAGCGGTCACAGATACGCAGTATTTT.

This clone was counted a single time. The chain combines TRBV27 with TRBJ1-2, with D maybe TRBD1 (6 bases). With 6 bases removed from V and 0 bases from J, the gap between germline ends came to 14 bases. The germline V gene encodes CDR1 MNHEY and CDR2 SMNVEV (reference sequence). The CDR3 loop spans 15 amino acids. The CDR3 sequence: CASSLRQAANYGYTF. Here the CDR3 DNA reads TGTGCCAGCAGCCTTCGACAGGCGGCTAACTATGGCTACACCTTC.

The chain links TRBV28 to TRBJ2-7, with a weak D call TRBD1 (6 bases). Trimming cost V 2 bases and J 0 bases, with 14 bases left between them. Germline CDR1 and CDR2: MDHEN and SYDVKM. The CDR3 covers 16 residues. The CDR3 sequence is CASSLRNRVLSYEQYF. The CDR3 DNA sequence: TGTGCCAGCAGTTTAAGGAACAGGGTCCTCTCCTACGAGCAGTACTTC.

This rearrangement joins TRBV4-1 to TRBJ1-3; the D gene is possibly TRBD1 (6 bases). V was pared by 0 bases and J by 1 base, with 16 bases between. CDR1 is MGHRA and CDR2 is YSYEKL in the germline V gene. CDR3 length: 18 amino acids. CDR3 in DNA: TGCGCCAGCAGCCAAGATATCCCGGGGGCGAGTTCTGGAAACACCATATATTTT. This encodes CASSQDIPGASSGNTIYF.

The CDR3 DNA sequence: TGCGCCAGCCCTCAGTTGGGGGGTGGGACTGAAGCTTTCTTT. This codes for CASPQLGGGTEAFF. V and J are TRBV23-1 and TRBJ1-1; TRBD1 is a possible D gene (5 bases). TRBV23-1 carries the ORF label, with uncertain function. The CDR3 extends over 14 amino acids. Trimming pared 8 bases from V and 5 bases from J, leaving 18 bases between.